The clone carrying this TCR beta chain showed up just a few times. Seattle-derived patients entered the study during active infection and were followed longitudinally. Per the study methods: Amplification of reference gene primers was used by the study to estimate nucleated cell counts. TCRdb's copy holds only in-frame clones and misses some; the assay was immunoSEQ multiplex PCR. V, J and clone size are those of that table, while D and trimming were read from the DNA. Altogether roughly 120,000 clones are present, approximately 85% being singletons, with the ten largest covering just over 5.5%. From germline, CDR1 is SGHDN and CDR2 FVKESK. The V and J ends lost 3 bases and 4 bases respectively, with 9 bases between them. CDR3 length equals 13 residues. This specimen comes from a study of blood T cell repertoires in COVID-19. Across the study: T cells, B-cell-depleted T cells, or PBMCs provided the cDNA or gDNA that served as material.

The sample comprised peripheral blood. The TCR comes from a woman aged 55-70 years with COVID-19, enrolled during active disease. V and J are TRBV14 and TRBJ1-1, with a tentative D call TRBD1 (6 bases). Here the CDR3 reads CASSQVGGTEAFF. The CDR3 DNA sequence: TGTGCCAGCAGCCAGGTAGGGGGCACTGAAGCTTTCTTT.